Listed below are T cell receptor beta chains from one sample, sequenced in a study of T cells after yellow fever vaccination. TCRdb analysed the 5' RACE reads with MiXCR anew, one entry per CDR3 protein. The table shows roughly 110,000 distinct CDR3 sequences, with roughly 8.9% occurring only once. The sample was CD8+ T cells sorted from PBMCs, taken 45 days after the yellow fever booster vaccination. These receptors came from a young man who received the YFV17D yellow fever vaccine. Each CDR3 is given with its conserved first and last residue. Fields, in order: V gene, D gene, clone size, J gene, CDR3 length, CDR3 DNA, CDR3 protein. D genes are given only for firm matches. Clone size is stated in some rows and not others, as once, few, many or a class when expanded.

TRBV7-9,TRBD1,.,TRBJ2-5,14,TGTGCCAGCAGCGCCCGGGACAGCCAAGAGACCCAGTACTTC,CASSARDSQETQYF
TRBV19,.,few,TRBJ2-1,14,TGTGCCAGTAGTATTGGGTGGTCCTACAATGAGCAGTTCTTC,CASSIGWSYNEQFF
TRBV15,.,many,TRBJ2-7,13,TGTGCCACCAGCAGAGGATTCAGTGACGAGCAGTACTTC,CATSRGFSDEQYF
TRBV6-6,.,many,TRBJ2-1,10,TGTGCCAGCAGTTCCACAGAGCAGTTCTTC,CASSSTEQFF
TRBV10-3,.,medium-sized,TRBJ2-7,14,TGTGCCATCAGTTACACCGACGGGGACTACGAGCAGTACTTC,CAISYTDGDYEQYF
TRBV20-1,.,.,TRBJ2-7,13,TGCAGTGCTAGAGTGACAGATTACTACGAGCAGTACTTC,CSARVTDYYEQYF
TRBV29-1,.,many,TRBJ2-1,14,TGCAGCGTTCCAGGACGGAGCTCCTACAATGAGCAGTTCTTC,CSVPGRSSYNEQFF
TRBV7-6,.,many,TRBJ2-3,14,TGTGCCAGCAGCCCATTAGGGGAACCCGATACGCAGTATTTT,CASSPLGEPDTQYF
TRBV13,.,many,TRBJ2-6,18,TGTGCCAGCAGCCTGAGTGCAGGGGTCACCTCTGGGGCCAACGTCCTGACTTTC,CASSLSAGVTSGANVLTF
TRBV6-5,.,many,TRBJ2-1,15,TGTGCCAGCAGTTACGGATCAGGGACCTACAATGAGCAGTTCTTC,CASSYGSGTYNEQFF
TRBV7-2,.,.,TRBJ2-1,15,TGTGCCAGCAGCGCCAGGACAGCCTTCTACAATGAGCAGTTCTTC,CASSARTAFYNEQFF
TRBV27,TRBD2,many,TRBJ2-1,15,TGTGCCAGCAGTACTACTAGCGGGAGGTGGGATGAGCAGTTCTTC,CASSTTSGRWDEQFF
TRBV3-1,.,many,TRBJ2-7,11,TGTGCCAGCAGCCAAAATTACGAGCAGTACTTC,CASSQNYEQYF
TRBV12-3/TRBV12-4,.,many,TRBJ2-5,13,TGTGCCAGCAGTTTACAGGTCCAAGAGACCCAGTACTTC,CASSLQVQETQYF
TRBV27,.,many,TRBJ2-1,17,TGTGCCAGCAGTTTTGGGCAGCACCCCACGTTCGTCAATGAGCAGTTCTTC,CASSFGQHPTFVNEQFF
TRBV10-1,.,many,TRBJ2-4,18,TGCGCCAGCAGTAATCCAAGAACGAGCGTTCTGGCCAAAAACATTCAGTACTTC,CASSNPRTSVLAKNIQYF
TRBV4-1,TRBD2,many,TRBJ2-2,14,TGCGCCAGCAGCCAGTATGGGGGGGCCGGGGAGCTGTTTTTT,CASSQYGGAGELFF
TRBV30,.,.,TRBJ1-5,13,TGTGCCTGGGACAATCAACGGGGTCAGCCCCAGCATTTT,CAWDNQRGQPQHF
TRBV12-3/TRBV12-4,TRBD2,many,TRBJ2-5,14,TGTGCCAGCAGCCTGGGGGGGAACCTAGAGACCCAGTACTTC,CASSLGGNLETQYF
TRBV12-5,TRBD1,many,TRBJ2-1,18,TGTGCTAGTGGTTTTACAGGGGGTGATTTTAGCTCCTACAATGAGCAGTTCTTC,CASGFTGGDFSSYNEQFF
TRBV9,.,many,TRBJ2-5,13,TGTGCCAGCAGCCCCCCGTTAAAAGAGACCCAGTACTTC,CASSPPLKETQYF
TRBV10-3,.,.,TRBJ2-1,18,TGTGCCATCAGTTTAAATAAGGAGGGGTTAGCGATCGGTGATGAGCAGTTCTTC,CAISLNKEGLAIGDEQFF
TRBV11-2,.,medium-sized,TRBJ2-3,14,TGTGCCAGCAGCTTAGGGGCAGTTGCAGATACGCAGTATTTT,CASSLGAVADTQYF
TRBV7-9,TRBD2,few,TRBJ2-3,17,TGTGCCAGCAGCGTAGGATACGGGACTAGAGGGCTCGATACGCAGTATTTT,CASSVGYGTRGLDTQYF
TRBV9,TRBD1,many,TRBJ2-6,19,TGTGCCAGCAGCGTAGGAGGTCCGGGACAGGGTCTTGGGGCCAACGTCCTGACTTTC,CASSVGGPGQGLGANVLTF
TRBV6-1,.,many,TRBJ1-4,15,TGTGCCAGCAGTGATCACCTAGGGCAGGGTGAAAAACTGTTTTTT,CASSDHLGQGEKLFF
TRBV6-1,.,.,TRBJ2-7,13,TGTGCCAGCAAAGGGGCATCAGACTACGAGCAGTACTTC,CASKGASDYEQYF
TRBV15,TRBD2,many,TRBJ2-2,17,TGTGCCACCAGCAGAGAGGGTGCGGGAGGGCCCACCGGGGAGCTGTTTTTT,CATSREGAGGPTGELFF
TRBV12-3/TRBV12-4,.,.,TRBJ2-1,15,TGTGCCAGCAGTTTCAGGGATAGCTCCTACAATGAGCAGTTCTTC,CASSFRDSSYNEQFF